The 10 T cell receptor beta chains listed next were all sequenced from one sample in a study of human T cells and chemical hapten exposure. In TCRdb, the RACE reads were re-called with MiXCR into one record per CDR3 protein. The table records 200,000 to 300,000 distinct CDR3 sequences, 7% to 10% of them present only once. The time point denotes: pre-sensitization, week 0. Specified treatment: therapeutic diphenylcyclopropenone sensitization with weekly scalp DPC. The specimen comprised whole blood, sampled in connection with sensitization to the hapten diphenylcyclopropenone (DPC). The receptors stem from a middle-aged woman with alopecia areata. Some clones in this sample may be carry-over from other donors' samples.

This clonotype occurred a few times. CDR3 in DNA: TGTGCCAGCAGCTTAGTTGGCGGAATGCGGGTTTCGACTGGGGCCAACGTCCTGACTTTC. This sequence encodes CASSLVGGMRVSTGANVLTF. V usage is TRBV7-2 and J usage is TRBJ2-6, with D possibly TRBD2 on 5 matching bases. Trimming took off 1 base at V and 2 bases at J, with 21 bases between the two ends. The germline V gene has CDR1 SGHTA and CDR2 FQGNSA. This CDR3 spans 20 amino acids.

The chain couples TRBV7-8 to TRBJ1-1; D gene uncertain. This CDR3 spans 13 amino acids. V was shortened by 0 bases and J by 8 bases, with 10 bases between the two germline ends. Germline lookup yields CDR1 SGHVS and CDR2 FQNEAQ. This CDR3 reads CASSLALVGEAFF. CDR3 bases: TGTGCCAGCAGCTTAGCCCTTGTAGGGGAAGCTTTCTTT.

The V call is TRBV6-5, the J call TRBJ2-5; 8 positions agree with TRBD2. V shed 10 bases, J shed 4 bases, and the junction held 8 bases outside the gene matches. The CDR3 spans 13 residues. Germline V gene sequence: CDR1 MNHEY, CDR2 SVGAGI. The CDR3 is CATPSGSVETQYF. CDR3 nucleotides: TGTGCCACCCCAAGCGGGAGTGTAGAGACCCAGTACTTC.

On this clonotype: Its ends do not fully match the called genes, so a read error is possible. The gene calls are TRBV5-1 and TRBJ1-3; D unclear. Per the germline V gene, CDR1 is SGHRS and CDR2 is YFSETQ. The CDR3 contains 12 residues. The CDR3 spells CASSLTGSTIYF. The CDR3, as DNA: TGCGCCAGCAGCTTGACTGGAAGCACCATATATTTT.

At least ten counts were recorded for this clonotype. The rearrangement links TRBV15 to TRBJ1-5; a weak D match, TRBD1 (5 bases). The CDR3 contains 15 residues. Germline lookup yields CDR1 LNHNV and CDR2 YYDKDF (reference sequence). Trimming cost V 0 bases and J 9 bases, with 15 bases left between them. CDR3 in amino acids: CATSRDVGAPGPQHF. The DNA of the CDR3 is TGTGCCACCAGCAGAGATGTTGGGGCTCCGGGGCCCCAGCATTTT.

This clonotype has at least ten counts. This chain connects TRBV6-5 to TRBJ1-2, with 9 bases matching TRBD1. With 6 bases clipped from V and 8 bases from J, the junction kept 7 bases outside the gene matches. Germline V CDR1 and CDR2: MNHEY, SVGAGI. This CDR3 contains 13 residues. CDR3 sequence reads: CASSKQGARGYTF. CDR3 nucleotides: TGTGCCAGCAGCAAACAGGGGGCGAGGGGCTACACCTTC.

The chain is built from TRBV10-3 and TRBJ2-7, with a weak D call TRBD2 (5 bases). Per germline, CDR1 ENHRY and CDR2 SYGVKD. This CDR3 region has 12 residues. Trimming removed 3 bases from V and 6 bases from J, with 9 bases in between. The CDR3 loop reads CAISDLAREQYF. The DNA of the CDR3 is TGTGCCATCAGTGACCTAGCTCGCGAGCAGTACTTC.

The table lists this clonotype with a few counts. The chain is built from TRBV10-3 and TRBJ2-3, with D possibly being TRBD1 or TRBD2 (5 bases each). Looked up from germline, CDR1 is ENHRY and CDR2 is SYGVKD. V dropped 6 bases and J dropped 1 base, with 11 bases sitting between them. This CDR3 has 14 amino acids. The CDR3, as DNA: TGTGCCATCAGCCCGGGACCCGGCACAGATACGCAGTATTTT. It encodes CAISPGPGTDTQYF.

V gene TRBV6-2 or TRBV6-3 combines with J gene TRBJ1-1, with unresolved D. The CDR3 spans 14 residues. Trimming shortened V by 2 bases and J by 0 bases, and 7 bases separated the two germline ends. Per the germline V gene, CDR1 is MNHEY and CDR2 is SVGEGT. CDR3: CASSYADMNTEAFF. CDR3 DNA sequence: TGTGCCAGCAGTTACGCAGATATGAACACTGAAGCTTTCTTT.

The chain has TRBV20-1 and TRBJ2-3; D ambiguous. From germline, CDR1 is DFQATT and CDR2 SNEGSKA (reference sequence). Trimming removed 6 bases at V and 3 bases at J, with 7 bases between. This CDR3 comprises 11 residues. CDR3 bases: TGCAGTGCCACCGAAACAGATACGCAGTATTTT. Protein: CSATETDTQYF.